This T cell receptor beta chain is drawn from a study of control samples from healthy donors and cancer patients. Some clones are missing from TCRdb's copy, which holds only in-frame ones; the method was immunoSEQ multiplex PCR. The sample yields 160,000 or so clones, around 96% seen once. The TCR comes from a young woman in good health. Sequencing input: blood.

The DNA for the CDR3 is TGTGCCGGAAGGCGGAACACCTACGAGCAGTACTTC. This codes for CAGRRNTYEQYF. V usage is TRBV30 and J usage is TRBJ2-7; D remains unclear. This CDR3 region has 12 residues. CDR1 GTSNPN and CDR2 SVGIG come from the germline V gene (reference sequence). Trimming stripped 8 bases from V and 2 bases from J, with 13 bases between.